This TCR beta chain was captured by sequencing in a study of cytomegalovirus exposure and HLA in healthy donors. General study findings and limits: TRBV6-2, TRBV6-3 and some other V segments were unresolvable in 87-base-pair reads. Segments of the TCR beta V type were, in most cases, productive about 87% or about 30% of the time in an earlier analysis. Most TCRs appeared rarely, but some public TCRs recurred in many donors.

V was cut by 4 bases and J by 1 base, with 7 bases left in between. Germline V gene sequence: CDR1 SGHTA, CDR2 FQGNSA. This CDR3 contains 14 residues. In the PCR, 60 Vbeta and 13 Jbeta primers were used. Assay used: immunoSEQ multiplex PCR; TCRdb lists only in-frame clones, some missing. The repertoire consists of over 150,000 clones, with 70% to 80% occurring once and the leading ten covering more than 1.2%. About this clone itself: Its specificity is unknown.

Sample: PBMCs. The chain carries TRBV7-2 and TRBJ2-2; D is uncertain. The TCR originated in a man between 60 and 75 years old in good health and CMV-seronegative. CDR3 DNA: TGTGCCAGCAGCTCCCGACAGAACACCGGGGAGCTGTTTTTT. This sequence encodes CASSSRQNTGELFF.